A selection of T cell receptor beta chains follows, all from one sample in a study of siplizumab effects on memory and regulatory T cells. Assay: immunoSEQ multiplex PCR; the TCRdb copy retains only in-frame clones and omits some. The sample carries some 100,000 clones, around 97% recorded once. The sequenced sample consisted of naive CD4+ T cells sorted from blood. The receptors stem from a human donor in good health. CDR3s leave out the opening cysteine and the closing phenylalanine or tryptophan.

j_call,v_call,cdr3_aa
TRBJ2-3,TRBV15,ATSRGTGFTDTQY
TRBJ1-1,TRBV6-5,ASSYRATGGSEAF
TRBJ1-3,TRBV6-5,ASKAGMVGNTIY
TRBJ2-7,TRBV27,ASRSPGIPPYEQY
TRBJ2-7,TRBV7-2,ASSNSYEQY
TRBJ2-3,TRBV7-3,ASSLTGPDTQY
TRBJ1-2,TRBV29-1,SVEDPRRRTNYGYT
TRBJ1-1,TRBV4-2,ASSPPDRVKNTEAF
TRBJ1-5,TRBV10-3,AIRREGQPQH
TRBJ1-2,TRBV6-1,ASSEQNYGYT
TRBJ2-3,TRBV2,ASRLGGDTQY
TRBJ2-1,TRBV7-2,ASSLGLAGGHEQF
TRBJ2-5,TRBV2,ASSPSLTSGGRGQY
TRBJ2-1,TRBV19,ASREGLGNEQF
TRBJ2-1,TRBV2,ASSEEALRWGQGRHNEQF
TRBJ2-1,TRBV28,ASSPLAGDAFSGQF
TRBJ2-1,TRBV11-2,ASSLGAAYYNEQF
TRBJ1-1,TRBV2,ASSGDRGLGTEAF
TRBJ1-3,TRBV4-2,ASSSERSSTIY
TRBJ2-7,TRBV18,ASTTGVTLDEQY
TRBJ2-1,TRBV6-6,ASSYGGLEFREQF
TRBJ1-1,TRBV11-2,ASTTLGTGGNTEAF
TRBJ2-7,TRBV5-1,ASSPRQDSYEQY
TRBJ1-1,TRBV6-5,ASSYGGFGTEAF